The clone carrying this T cell receptor (beta chain) was detected only a few times. The study assigned cohorts using participant-reported clinical history. Authors' analysis steps: Reference gene primer amplification in the assay estimated nucleated cell counts. Some clones are missing from TCRdb's copy, which holds only in-frame ones; the method was immunoSEQ multiplex PCR. V and J calls and clone size are given by that table; D and trimming were obtained from the DNA. The table shows under 200,000 clones, with around 82% occurring only once. This specimen comes from a study of blood T cell repertoires in COVID-19. The sample was PBMCs or T cells enriched from blood (not recorded which). The receptor was derived from a woman aged 60-75 years with acute COVID-19.

This CDR3 reads CASSGSGSSYNEQFF. Written as DNA, the CDR3 is TGTGCCAGCAGTGGTAGCGGGAGCTCCTACAATGAGCAGTTCTTC. The chain links TRBV28 to TRBJ2-1, with TRBD2 matching over 9 bases. The V gene's germline CDR1 is MDHEN and CDR2 SYDVKM. V was pared by 5 bases and J by 0 bases, with 2 bases of the junction left unmatched. This CDR3 has 15 residues.